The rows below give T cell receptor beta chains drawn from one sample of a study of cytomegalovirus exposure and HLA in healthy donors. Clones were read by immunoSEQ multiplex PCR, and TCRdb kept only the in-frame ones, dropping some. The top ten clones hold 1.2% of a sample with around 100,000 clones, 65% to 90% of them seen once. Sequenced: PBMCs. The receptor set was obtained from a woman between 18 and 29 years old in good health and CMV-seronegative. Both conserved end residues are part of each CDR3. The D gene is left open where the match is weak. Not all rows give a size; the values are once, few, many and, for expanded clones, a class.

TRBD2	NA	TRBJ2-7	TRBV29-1	TGCAGCGTGCATGAGGCTAGCGGGACGTACGAGCAGTACTTC	CSVHEASGTYEQYF
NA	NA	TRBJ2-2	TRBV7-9	TGTGCCAGCAGCCAGGTGGCCGGGGAGCTGTTTTTT	CASSQVAGELFF
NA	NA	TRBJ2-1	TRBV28	TGTGCCAGCAGTTTATATGGAGGGGTTAGCTACAATGAGCAGTTCTTC	CASSLYGGVSYNEQFF
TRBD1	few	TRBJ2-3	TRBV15	TGTGCCACCAGCAGGAGACCGGGACAGCCGAGAGGAGGCACAGATACGCAGTATTTT	CATSRRPGQPRGGTDTQYF
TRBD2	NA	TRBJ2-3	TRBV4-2	TGTGCCAGCAGCCAGTTTGGACTAGCAGCCCGCCCCGAACAAGATACGCAGTATTTT	CASSQFGLAARPEQDTQYF
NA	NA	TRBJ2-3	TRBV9	TGTGCCAGCAGCGTAGATGGGGGGGCGCTGGGCACAGATACGCAGTATTTT	CASSVDGGALGTDTQYF
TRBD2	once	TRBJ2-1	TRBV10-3	TGTGCCATCAGGAAAACCGTTACTAGCGGGAGCGACCACAATGAGCAGTTCTTC	CAIRKTVTSGSDHNEQFF
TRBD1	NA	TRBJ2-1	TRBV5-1	TGCGCCAGCAGCTTTGGGACAGGGGTCTACAATGAGCAGTTCTTC	CASSFGTGVYNEQFF
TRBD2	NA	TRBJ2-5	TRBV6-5	TGTGCCAGCAGTCAAGCGGGGAAAACCCAGTACTTC	CASSQAGKTQYF
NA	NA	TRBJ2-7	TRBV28	TGTGCCAGCAGTTTAAGGTCGTACAGAGACTACGAGCAGTACTTC	CASSLRSYRDYEQYF
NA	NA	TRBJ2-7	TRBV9	TGTGCCAGCAGCGTAGGAATAGGGGGACCCTACGAGCAGTACTTC	CASSVGIGGPYEQYF
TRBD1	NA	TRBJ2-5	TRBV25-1	TGTGCCAGCAGTGAATGGGGACAGGGGCAGGAGACCCAGTACTTC	CASSEWGQGQETQYF
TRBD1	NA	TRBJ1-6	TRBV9	TGTGCCAGCAGCCCCCGGACAGGGATGGGGTATAATTCACCCCTCCACTTT	CASSPRTGMGYNSPLHF
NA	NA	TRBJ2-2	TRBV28	TGTGCCAGCAGCAGGGGCGCCCGAACCGGGGAGCTGTTTTTT	CASSRGARTGELFF
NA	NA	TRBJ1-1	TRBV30	TGTGCCTGGAGTGTGGGGGGTCCGGCCACTGAAGCTTTCTTT	CAWSVGGPATEAFF
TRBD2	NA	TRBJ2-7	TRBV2	TGTGCCAGCAGAGCCGGGACTACCTACGAGCAGTACTTC	CASRAGTTYEQYF
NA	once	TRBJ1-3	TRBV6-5	TGTGCCAGCAGCAGGGTGCGGAAGTCTGGAAACACCATATATTTT	CASSRVRKSGNTIYF
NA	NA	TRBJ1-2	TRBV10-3	TGTGCCATCAGTGAGTCGACTCACGTATCCTATGGCTACACCTTC	CAISESTHVSYGYTF
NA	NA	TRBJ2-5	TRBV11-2	TGTGCCAGCAGCTTAGAACGGCAAGAGACCCAGTACTTC	CASSLERQETQYF
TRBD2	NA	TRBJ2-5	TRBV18	TGTGCCAGCTCACCAACTCTCCGGACTAGCGGGTACGAAGAGACCCAGTACTTC	CASSPTLRTSGYEETQYF
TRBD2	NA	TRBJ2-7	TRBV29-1	TGCAGCGTTGGCTATCTCGGGACTAGCGGGGTCTCGGAGCAGTACTTC	CSVGYLGTSGVSEQYF
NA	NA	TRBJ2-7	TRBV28	TGTGCCAGCAATACCGCCGGGACTGGACTTTTCTACGAGCAGTACTTC	CASNTAGTGLFYEQYF
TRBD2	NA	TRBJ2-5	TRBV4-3	TGCGCCAGCAGCCAAGATCCAGCGGGGCAACAAGAGACCCAGTACTTC	CASSQDPAGQQETQYF
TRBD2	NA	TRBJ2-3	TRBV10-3	TGTGCCATCAGTGGCCGGGACAGGAAGCGACTAGCGGGGGCTAGCACAGATACGCAGTATTTT	CAISGRDRKRLAGASTDTQYF
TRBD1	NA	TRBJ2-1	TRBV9	TGTGCCAGCAGCACCAGGGACAGGGGATCGTACAATGAGCAGTTCTTC	CASSTRDRGSYNEQFF
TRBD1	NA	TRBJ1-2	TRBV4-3	TGCGCCAGCAGCCAAGATACTGAACAGGACAGGCAAATGGCTAGGACCTTC	CASSQDTEQDRQMARTF
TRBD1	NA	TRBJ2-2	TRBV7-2	TGTGCCAGCAGCTTCGACAGGGGACACACCGGGGAGCTGTTTTTT	CASSFDRGHTGELFF
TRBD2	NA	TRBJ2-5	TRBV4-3	TGCGCCAGCAGCCAAGGGGAACTAGCGGGGGTAGAGACCCAGTACTTC	CASSQGELAGVETQYF
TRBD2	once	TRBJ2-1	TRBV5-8	TGTGCCAGCAGCCCCGGGACTAGCGGGAGTGGTGAGCAGTTCTTC	CASSPGTSGSGEQFF
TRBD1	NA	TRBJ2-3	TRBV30	TGTGCCTGGAGTCTCTGGACAGGGCTTCGGACAGATACGCAGTATTTT	CAWSLWTGLRTDTQYF
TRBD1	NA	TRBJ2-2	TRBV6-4	TGTGCCAGCAGTCGGGACAGTCATACGAACACCGGGGAGCTGTTTTTT	CASSRDSHTNTGELFF
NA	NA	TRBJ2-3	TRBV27	TGTGCCAGCAGTTCCACCGGAGATACGCAGTATTTT	CASSSTGDTQYF